This TCR beta chain is from a study of blood T cell repertoires in COVID-19. Study in general: The United States, Italy and Spain provided the acute and convalescent COVID-19 samples. From T cells, B-cell-depleted T cells, or PBMCs came the material, which was cDNA or gDNA.

The CDR3 runs 17 residues. Per the germline V gene, CDR1 is LNHDA and CDR2 is SQIVND (reference sequence). Trimming cost V 7 bases and J 1 base, with 19 bases left between them. Study processing details: Amplification with reference gene primers provided the estimates of nucleated cell counts. Profiling relied on immunoSEQ multiplex PCR, and the TCRdb table lists in-frame clones only, not all of them. The V and J calls and the clone size are those of that table, but D and trimming were determined from the DNA. This table holds about 230,000 clones, over 80% found once. The specimen sequenced was peripheral blood. The clonotype originates from a man in his forties with acute or convalescent COVID-19. The chain is built from TRBV19 and TRBJ2-2, with a tentative D call TRBD2 (6 bases). DNA of the CDR3: TGTGCCAGTACCCCCTATGCGGGACGGCTGAACACCGGGGAGCTGTTTTTT. The encoded protein is CASTPYAGRLNTGELFF.